This passage covers 10 T cell receptor beta chains from one sample sequenced in a study of T cells in Graves' hyperthyroidism and ophthalmopathy. RNA transcripts yielded amplified TCR beta CDR3 regions. An initial round of RT-PCR targeting the TCR CDR3 relied on the HTBI primer set. TCRdb reprocessed the multiplex PCR reads via MiXCR and lists one record per CDR3 protein. This repertoire shows about 700,000 distinct CDR3 sequences, around 13% found once; its top ten account for about 9.4%. The sequenced sample consisted of blood. The receptors here all came from a young woman with Graves' hyperthyroidism.

This clonotype was recorded many times. The V gene is TRBV28, the J gene TRBJ1-2; possibly TRBD1 for D (5 bases). V lost 4 bases, J lost 6 bases, and 12 bases lay in between. Germline loops: CDR1 MDHEN, CDR2 SYDVKM. CDR3 length equals 13 residues. The CDR3 spells CASSYGTFDGYTF. CDR3 nucleotide sequence: TGTGCCAGCAGTTACGGGACGTTTGATGGCTACACCTTC.

In this sample, this clonotype turned up many times. The rearrangement links TRBV30 to TRBJ2-7; the D is unclear. Trimming left V 4 bases short and J 0 bases short, with 7 bases between. Germline-derived CDR1 and CDR2 are GTSNPN and SVGIG (reference sequence). The CDR3 runs 12 residues. The CDR3 spells CAWNTNSYEQYF. CDR3 DNA sequence: TGTGCCTGGAATACTAACTCCTACGAGCAGTACTTC.

The rearrangement joins TRBV6-5 to TRBJ2-2; D is undetermined. The germline V and J ends were trimmed by 0 bases and 4 bases, with 12 bases remaining between them. The germline V gene has CDR1 MNHEY and CDR2 SVGAGI. The CDR3 totals 16 residues. DNA for the CDR3: TGTGCCAGCAGTTACTCGAACGTTGTGATCACCGGGGAGCTGTTTTTT. Translating it yields CASSYSNVVITGELFF.

Only a few counts were recorded for this clonotype. This chain connects TRBV15 to TRBJ1-2; D unresolved. V dropped 5 bases and J dropped 1 base, with 8 bases sitting between them. The CDR3 has 13 residues. The germline gives CDR1 LNHNV, CDR2 YYDKDF (reference sequence). Written as DNA, the CDR3 is TGTGCCACCAGCTTGATCGGTAACTATGGCTACACCTTC. It codes for CATSLIGNYGYTF.

This chain uses TRBV4-3 with TRBJ2-2; TRBD2 matches 9 bases. This CDR3 spans 16 amino acids. Trimming removed 0 bases from V and 5 bases from J; junction bases left unmatched: 4. In germline, CDR1 is LGHNA, CDR2 YSLEER. The CDR3 reads CASSQDALAGTGELFF. CDR3 DNA: TGCGCCAGCAGCCAAGACGCCCTAGCGGGAACCGGGGAGCTGTTTTTT.

The V gene is TRBV7-2, the J gene TRBJ2-1; D call uncertain. Germline CDR1 is SGHTA and CDR2 is FQGNSA. The CDR3 runs to 13 residues. V was shortened by 6 bases and J by 12 bases, with 18 bases between the two germline ends. As DNA, the CDR3 is TGTGCCAGCAGGTTCAATGGGATCTTTGGGCAGTTCTTC. Protein product: CASRFNGIFGQFF.

A remark on this clonotype: This may be a read error: a much more frequent sequence differs by one nucleotide. The chain couples TRBV6-2 or TRBV6-3 to TRBJ2-1; 7 nucleotides align to TRBD1. Per the germline V gene, CDR1 is MNHEY and CDR2 is SVGEGT. The CDR3 contains 12 residues. CDR3 bases: TGTGCCAGCAGTTACTCCGGGACAGAGCAGCTCTTC. Translating it yields CASSYSGTEQLF.

This clonotype has at least ten counts. The V and J genes are TRBV11-2 and TRBJ2-1; TRBD1 matches 8 bases. Trimming removed 2 bases from V and 5 bases from J; junction bases left unmatched: 8. This CDR3 is built from 16 residues. Germline lookup yields CDR1 SGHAT and CDR2 FQNNGV. In nucleotides, the CDR3 is TGTGCCAGCAGCTTAACATTCCAGACAGGGGACAATGAGCAGTTCTTC. Translation gives CASSLTFQTGDNEQFF.

This chain connects TRBV10-3 to TRBJ1-2; possibly TRBD1 for D (6 bases). Trimming removed 5 bases at V and 2 bases at J, with 9 bases between. The CDR3 has 13 amino acids. Germline V gene lookup returns CDR1 ENHRY and CDR2 SYGVKD. The CDR3 DNA sequence: TGTGCCATCAGTCCCACAGGGAACTATGGCTACACCTTC. This sequence encodes CAISPTGNYGYTF.

Many counts were recorded for this clonotype. As DNA, the CDR3 is TGTGCCAGCAGTTTCTCCAGACTAGCGGGGGGCCCTCCAGCCTACGAGCAGTACTTC. Its protein product is CASSFSRLAGGPPAYEQYF. V is TRBV28 and J is TRBJ2-7; 13 positions match TRBD2. V lost 3 bases, J lost 2 bases, and 13 bases stayed unmatched. Germline V lookup: CDR1 MDHEN, CDR2 SYDVKM. This CDR3 has 19 amino acids.